A selection of T cell receptor beta chains follows, all from one sample in a study of OX40 agonist ivuxolimab in advanced cancers. This table comes from immunoSEQ multiplex PCR, and its TCRdb copy is limited to in-frame clones, with some not included. Counted here are 50,000 to 70,000 clones, 86% occurring once; the ten biggest clones make up over 1%. The specimen was CD4+ or CD8+ T cells sorted from blood, collected in a trial of the OX40 agonist ivuxolimab. The receptors were sampled from an adult with an advanced solid tumor such as melanoma, head and neck, liver or kidney cancer. CDR3s include the opening cysteine and the closing phenylalanine or tryptophan.

TRBV6-6	TRBJ2-7	CASSPQGGGEQYF
TRBV19	TRBJ2-7	CASRTSGSYEQYF
TRBV11-2	TRBJ1-6	CASQGQNNSPLHF
TRBV10-3	TRBJ2-3	CAISEGQGRDTQYF
TRBV28	TRBJ2-7	CASRPRWSGISHEQYF
TRBV7-2	TRBJ1-2	CASSSQLTGYTF
TRBV5-1	TRBJ1-1	CASKRGPALNTEAFF
TRBV6-1	TRBJ2-7	CASSDLGVREQYF
TRBV28	TRBJ2-5	CASSSDKETQYF
TRBV7-2	TRBJ1-2	CASSLDATGGYGYTF
TRBV9	TRBJ2-2	CASSKRGQMNTGELFF
TRBV6-4	TRBJ1-2	CASSAGEDGYTF
TRBV5-1	TRBJ2-7	CASRLRDATYEQYF
TRBV5-1	TRBJ1-1	CASSSGTGGTEAFF
TRBV19	TRBJ1-2	CASTIAGGAADNYGYTF
TRBV2	TRBJ2-1	CASGERASYNEQFF
TRBV18	TRBJ2-1	CASSQNRDRAPNEQFF
TRBV6-6	TRBJ2-7	CASSYSGTGSYEQYF
TRBV5-4	TRBJ2-5	CASSLSGRDQETQYF
TRBV11-3	TRBJ2-7	CASSLGSGADYEQYF
TRBV10-3	TRBJ2-6	CAISDITGRASGANVLTF
TRBV5-1	TRBJ2-3	CASSPGEAGGPKYF
TRBV7-3	TRBJ2-2	CASSSQAPQGTTGELFF
TRBV7-6	TRBJ2-5	CASSLARAGVGETQYF
TRBV19	TRBJ1-1	CASRLRTGPRNTEAFF
TRBV15	TRBJ2-5	CATSRDNAQRTQYF
TRBV6-1	TRBJ1-3	CASRPTGSGNTIYF
TRBV6-1	TRBJ2-5	CASSGSGSGETQYF
TRBV6-1	TRBJ2-7	CASTSETSYEQYF
TRBV28	TRBJ1-2	CASSPDRRYGYTF
TRBV7-3	TRBJ2-3	CASSLDPPDTQYF
TRBV4-1	TRBJ1-3	CASSQVQASSSGNTIYF
TRBV19	TRBJ2-3	CASSLGSRDTQYF
TRBV7-9	TRBJ2-7	CASSSSSGRTYEQYF
TRBV6-5	TRBJ1-1	CASSSMGGDTEAFF
TRBV27	TRBJ1-1	CASSRGTGADTEAFF
TRBV13	TRBJ2-2	CASGTGEGKIGELFF
TRBV5-1	TRBJ2-1	CASSREGTSGSNEQFF
TRBV28	TRBJ2-1	CASSSIPGLAGGSEQFF
TRBV5-1	TRBJ2-7	CASSLVGQGQEQYF
TRBV4-2	TRBJ2-5	CASSQGAGAAQETQYF
TRBV2	TRBJ2-5	CASSGSPGGAETQYF
TRBV6-1	TRBJ1-4	CASSEQGRVIEKLFF
TRBV4-1	TRBJ2-3	CASSHPRSGKSSTDTQYF
TRBV14	TRBJ2-5	CASSLAVGGKTQYF
TRBV27	TRBJ1-2	CASRATANYGYTF
TRBV15	TRBJ2-1	CATSRGLAGGRSEQFF
TRBV6-1	TRBJ1-5	CASRRDGNSNQPQHF
TRBV2	TRBJ1-4	CASSAGDINEKLFF
TRBV11-2	TRBJ2-2	CASSPQRSETGELFF
TRBV4-1	TRBJ1-6	CASSQEGRVDSPLHF
TRBV5-1	TRBJ2-2	CASSYSSTNTGELFF
TRBV9	TRBJ2-1	CASSETGRVNNEQFF
TRBV28	TRBJ1-2	CATRPGGYGYTF
TRBV29-1	TRBJ2-5	CSVDLAGGETQYF
TRBV29-1	TRBJ2-3	CSVLTGPSTDTQYF
TRBV2	TRBJ2-1	CASSEGYEQFF
TRBV30	TRBJ1-6	CAWSGGSSYNSPLHF
TRBV11-2	TRBJ1-4	CASSPAPNEKLFF